What follows is one T cell receptor (beta chain) and its context. Its antigen is undetermined. This entry is derived from a study of beta chain features in type 1 diabetes. About the study: Comparable age, gender and cell yields were observed in patients relative to healthy donors. Findings and caveats of the study: Moderate yet significant TCRB CDR3 shortening was seen in Type 1 diabetes patients in all four CD4+ subsets.

The investigators reverse transcribed all of the isolated RNA, so they sequenced expressed TCRB transcripts. Only in-frame clones appear in the TCRdb table, and some are missing; sequencing was by immunoSEQ multiplex PCR. The sample holds around 150,000 clones, roughly 9% seen once. This CDR3 has 14 residues. Trimming removed 4 bases at V and 2 bases at J, with 9 bases between. CDR1 and CDR2 (germline): SNHLY, FYNNEI. The gene calls are TRBV2 and TRBJ1-3; tentatively, D is TRBD1 (6 bases). The receptor's source is a woman between 25 and 40 years old with type 1 diabetes. The sample consisted of central memory CD4+ T cells from blood. The CDR3 sequence: CASSAQGAGNTIYF. The CDR3 coding sequence is TGTGCCAGCAGTGCACAGGGAGCTGGAAACACCATATATTTT.